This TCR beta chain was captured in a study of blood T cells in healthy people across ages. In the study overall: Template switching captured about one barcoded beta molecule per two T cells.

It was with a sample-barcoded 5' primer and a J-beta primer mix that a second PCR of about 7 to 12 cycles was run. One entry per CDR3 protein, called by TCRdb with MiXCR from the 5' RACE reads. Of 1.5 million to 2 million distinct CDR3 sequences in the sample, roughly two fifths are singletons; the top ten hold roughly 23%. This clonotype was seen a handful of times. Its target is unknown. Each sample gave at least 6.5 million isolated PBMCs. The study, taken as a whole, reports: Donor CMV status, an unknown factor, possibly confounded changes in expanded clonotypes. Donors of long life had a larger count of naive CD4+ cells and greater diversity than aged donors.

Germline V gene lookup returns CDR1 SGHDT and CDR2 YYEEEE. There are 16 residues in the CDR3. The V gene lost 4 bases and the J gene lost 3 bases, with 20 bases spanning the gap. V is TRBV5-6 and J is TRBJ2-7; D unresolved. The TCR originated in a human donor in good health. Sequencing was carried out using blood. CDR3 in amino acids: CASSTEWGGRDYEQYF. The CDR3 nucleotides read TGTGCCAGCAGCACTGAGTGGGGTGGCAGAGACTACGAGCAGTACTTC.